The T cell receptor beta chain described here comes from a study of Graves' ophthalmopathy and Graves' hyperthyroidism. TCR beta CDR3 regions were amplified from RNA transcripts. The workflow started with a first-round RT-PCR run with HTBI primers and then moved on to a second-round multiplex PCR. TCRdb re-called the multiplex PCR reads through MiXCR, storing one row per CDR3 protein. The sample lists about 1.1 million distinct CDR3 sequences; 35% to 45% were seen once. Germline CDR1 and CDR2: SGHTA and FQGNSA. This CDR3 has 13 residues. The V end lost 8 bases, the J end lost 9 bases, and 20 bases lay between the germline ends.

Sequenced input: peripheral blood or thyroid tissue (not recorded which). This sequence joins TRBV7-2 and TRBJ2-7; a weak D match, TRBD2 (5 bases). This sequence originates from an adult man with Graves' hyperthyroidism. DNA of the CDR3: TGTGCCAGCCAAAGGTTCGGCCGGGAAGGGCAGTACTTC. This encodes CASQRFGREGQYF.